The clone carrying this T cell receptor (beta chain) qualifies as medium-sized. As for time point: before trial treatment. It was nivolumab, ipilimumab, aspirin, low-dose cyclophosphamide and low-dose radiotherapy that donors received. These data are taken from a study of low-dose radiotherapy and immunotherapy resistance in tumors. Looking at the study overall: Patients received 300 mg of oral aspirin each day across four cycles, commencing on cycle 1 day 1.

Alpha- and beta-chain coverage of first-strand cDNA came from TRAV- and TRBV-specific primers. With a V-primer adapter and a constant-region primer, TCRs were amplified for approximately 19 PCR cycles. TCRdb processed the reads anew with MiXCR; each CDR3 protein has one entry. The sample carries over 55,000 distinct CDR3 sequences, more than 25% recorded once. The CDR3 has 18 residues. V dropped 3 bases and J dropped 0; count of bases not matched to a gene: 14. The germline gives CDR1 MDHEN, CDR2 SYDVKM. The chain combines TRBV28 with TRBJ2-7; 7 bases are shared with TRBD1. The specimen comprised PBMCs, sampled before treatment. The sequence derives from a female donor with ovarian cancer. CDR3 nucleotides: TGTGCCAGCAGTTTGACGGGACAGACCTTAACCCGCTCCTACGAGCAGTACTTC. It translates to CASSLTGQTLTRSYEQYF.